The 16 T cell receptor beta chains in this list originate from one sample, sequenced in a study of CD8+CD57+ T cells in acquired aplastic anemia. According to the study, genomic DNA was the template for TCR beta VDJ and CDR3 profiling. TCRdb analysed the reads with MiXCR anew, one entry per CDR3 protein. The sample yields 400,000 to 450,000 distinct CDR3 sequences, 55% to 70% seen once. What was sequenced was sorted CD4+, CD8+, or CD8+CD57+ T cells (not recorded which) from PBMCs. Receptor source: a human donor in good health, serving as a control.

The chain links TRBV20-1 to TRBJ1-2; D is uncertain. Per the germline V gene, CDR1 is DFQATT and CDR2 is SNEGSKA (reference sequence). There are 15 residues in the CDR3. V dropped 0 bases and J dropped 2 bases, with 13 bases sitting between them. The CDR3 coding sequence is TGCAGTGCTAGAGAGCCCCCGAATGAAAACTATGGCTACACCTTC. Residues: CSAREPPNENYGYTF.

The chain has TRBV20-1 and TRBJ1-2; possibly TRBD1 for D (6 bases). Deletions cut 1 base from V and 11 bases from J, with 14 bases between. The CDR3 is made up of 12 amino acids. Germline values: CDR1 DFQATT, CDR2 SNEGSKA (reference sequence). CDR3: CSARGHRASYTF. In DNA form, the CDR3 reads TGCAGTGCTAGAGGGCACAGGGCTAGTTACACCTTC.

The rearrangement links TRBV9 to TRBJ2-7, with 8 bases that match TRBD2. The CDR3 contains 16 residues. V lost 3 bases, J lost 0 bases, and 8 bases stayed unmatched. Looked up from germline, CDR1 is SGDLS and CDR2 is YYNGEE. The CDR3: CASSAATSGTSYEQYF. As DNA, the CDR3 is TGTGCCAGCAGCGCCGCTACTAGCGGAACCTCCTACGAGCAGTACTTC.

As for this clonotype: The missing conserved phenylalanine or tryptophan at the end of this CDR3 makes a read error likely. The chain combines TRBV29-1 with TRBJ1-2; D is ambiguous. Germline CDR1 SQVTM, CDR2 ANQGSEA. Between the trimmed V and J ends, which lost 5 bases and 0 bases, there was a span of 7 bases. There are 12 residues in the CDR3. As DNA, the CDR3 is TGCAGCGTTAGATTGGCTAACTATGGCTACACCATC. Amino acids: CSVRLANYGYTI.

The genes are TRBV5-6 and TRBJ1-1; D gene ambiguous. Germline CDR1 reads SGHDT; CDR2 reads YYEEEE. This CDR3 has 14 residues. Trimming cost V 4 bases and J 1 base, with 11 bases left between them. In nucleotides, the CDR3 is TGTGCCAGCAGCGTGCGTCAAGGGAACACTGAAGCTTTCTTT. Translated, it gives CASSVRQGNTEAFF.

As concerns this clonotype: At one end, the junction sequence differs from germline, possibly due to a read error. The chain combines TRBV10-3 with TRBJ1-5; D unresolved. The CDR3 totals 8 residues. From germline, CDR1 is ENHRY and CDR2 SYGVKD. CDR3 DNA sequence: TGTGCCATCAGCGCTAGCGGTTTT. Translation gives CAISASGF.

The sample holds many counts of this clonotype. The rearrangement uses TRBV12-3 or TRBV12-4 and TRBJ2-7; D ambiguous. Trimming cost V 6 bases and J 4 bases, with 13 bases left between them. The CDR3 has 13 residues. The CDR3 loop is CASRTREVYEQYF. Written as DNA, the CDR3 is TGTGCCAGCAGGACACGAGAAGTTTACGAGCAGTACTTC.

This chain uses TRBV5-4 with TRBJ1-2; TRBD1 is a possible D gene (5 bases). Trimming left V 0 bases short and J 4 bases short, with 13 bases between. The CDR3 is made up of 15 amino acids. Germline CDR1 reads SGHNT; CDR2 reads YYREEE (reference sequence). In DNA form, the CDR3 reads TGTGCCAGCAGCTTGGTTGGGGGTTTCCTCTATGGCTACACCTTC. The encoded protein is CASSLVGGFLYGYTF.

Remarks on this clonotype: The conserved closing phenylalanine or tryptophan is absent in this CDR3, likely reflecting a read error. The DNA is left out, because the CDR3 cannot be placed on it with certainty; the CDR3 is given as TCRdb lists it. V gene TRBV4-1 combines with J gene TRBJ1-6. 10 amino acids form the CDR3, both terminal residues included. Germline V gene lookup returns CDR1 MGHRA and CDR2 YSYEKL. CDR3 amino acids: CASSQAGLAG.

This clonotype was observed a single time. The rearrangement links TRBV5-5 to TRBJ2-5; D is unresolved. Germline lookup yields CDR1 SGHKS and CDR2 YYEKEE (reference sequence). V was pared by 4 bases and J by 7 bases, with 14 bases between. The CDR3 length is 13 residues. CDR3 bases: TGTGCCAGCAGCCAAGTAGTAATAGGGACCCAGTACTTC. This codes for CASSQVVIGTQYF.

The rearrangement links TRBV7-2 to TRBJ2-1; 10 bases align to TRBD2. V was clipped by 5 bases and J by 11 bases; unmatched bases: 12. Looked up from germline, CDR1 is SGHTA and CDR2 is FQGNSA. This CDR3 is built from 15 residues. The CDR3 sequence: CASSHSGGPPQKQFF. In DNA form, the CDR3 reads TGTGCCAGCAGCCATAGCGGGGGGCCTCCACAGAAGCAGTTCTTC.

For this clonotype: One junction end disagrees with the germline gene, perhaps due to a read error. CDR3 residues: CASNPPGGAYDEQFF. In nucleotides, the CDR3 is TGTGCCAGCAACCCCCCCGGGGGGGCCTACGATGAGCAGTTCTTC. The genes are TRBV2 and TRBJ2-1, with 8 bases lining up with TRBD2. The CDR3 loop spans 15 amino acids. The germline gives CDR1 SNHLY, CDR2 FYNNEI.

V gene TRBV7-2 combines with J gene TRBJ1-5; D ambiguous. The CDR3 loop spans 15 amino acids. CDR1 and CDR2 (germline): SGHTA, FQGNSA. V dropped 5 bases and J dropped 4 bases, with 15 bases sitting between them. The CDR3 DNA reads as TGTGCCAGCAGCCCCCGCGCCCTCGGTAATCAGCCCCAGCATTTT. Protein: CASSPRALGNQPQHF.

This clonotype was seen only a few times. The V and J genes are TRBV7-2 and TRBJ2-7, with TRBD2 matching 13 bases. Germline CDR1 and CDR2: SGHTA and FQGNSA. J was trimmed by 2 bases and V by 2 bases; bases with no gene match: 0. The CDR3 contains 15 residues. As DNA, the CDR3 is TGTGCCAGCAGCTTAACTAGCGGGGGGGCCTACGAGCAGTACTTC. Encoded protein: CASSLTSGGAYEQYF.

The chain employs TRBV20-1 and TRBJ1-2; possible D gene TRBD1, 5 bases. The CDR3 loop spans 14 amino acids. The germline V gene encodes CDR1 DFQATT and CDR2 SNEGSKA (reference sequence). Trimming cost V 3 bases and J 5 bases, with 16 bases left between them. The CDR3, as DNA: TGCAGTGCTAGGGTCCTGGGGGATAGGTATGGCTACACCTTC. This encodes CSARVLGDRYGYTF.

CDR3 nucleotides: TGTGCCAGCAGACGCCCCGGGGACTACGAGCAGTACTTC. Protein sequence: CASRRPGDYEQYF. The chain combines TRBV2 with TRBJ2-7, with D possibly matching TRBD2 (5 bases). The ends were cut back, 6 bases at V and 3 bases at J, with 12 bases in the middle. Germline lookup yields CDR1 SNHLY and CDR2 FYNNEI. This CDR3 has 13 amino acids. The full variable domain, rest sourced from reference TRBV2 and TRBJ2-7, is EPEVTQTPSHQVTQMGQEVILRCVPISNHLYFYWYRQILGQKVEFLVSFYNNEISEKSEIFDDQFSVERPDGSNFTLKIRSTKLEDSAMYFCASRRPGDYEQYFGPGTRLTVT.